Listed below are T cell receptor beta chains from one sample, sequenced in a study of early T cells in non-severe SARS-CoV-2 infection. TCRdb analysed the 5' RACE reads with MiXCR anew, one entry per CDR3 protein. Of about 38,000 distinct CDR3 sequences listed, around 4.6% were seen once; the top ten hold 15% to 20%. What was sequenced was whole blood. The source of these receptors is an adult who was a healthcare worker with PCR-confirmed SARS-CoV-2 infection or an uninfected control (not recorded which). Each CDR3 is given with its conserved first and last residue. The order of the fields is J gene, D gene, V gene, clone size, CDR3 DNA, CDR3 protein. D genes are given only for firm matches. Rows give clone size only sometimes, using once, few, many, or a class for an expanded clone.

>TRBJ1-5|TRBD1|TRBV7-8|many
TGTGCCAGCAGCTTTATAACGTCGACAGGGAATCGCAATCAGCCCCAGCATTTT
CASSFITSTGNRNQPQHF
>TRBJ1-5|NA|TRBV7-2|medium-sized
TGTGCCAGCAGCTTGATGAGACAGCCCCAGCATTTT
CASSLMRQPQHF
>TRBJ1-2|NA|TRBV5-1|many
TGCGCCAGCAGCAACCGGGACACCTATGGCTACACCTTC
CASSNRDTYGYTF
>TRBJ2-5|NA|TRBV4-2|many
TGTGCCAGCAGCCAGACGTGGGGACACCAAGAGACCCAGTACTTC
CASSQTWGHQETQYF
>TRBJ1-2|NA|TRBV12-3/TRBV12-4|NA
TGTGCCAGCAGTTTCGCACAGACCACTGGCTACACCTTC
CASSFAQTTGYTF
>TRBJ2-5|NA|TRBV23-1|few
TGCGCCAGCAGTCAATCGTGCGAGGAGAGACAAGAGACCCAGTACTTC
CASSQSCEERQETQYF
>TRBJ1-1|NA|TRBV6-1|many
TGTGCCAGCAGTGCCAACGGGTACCGTGGAGCTTTCTTT
CASSANGYRGAFF
>TRBJ2-5|NA|TRBV5-1|many
TGCGCCAGCAGCTTGCACAGGGAACAAGAGACCCAGTACTTC
CASSLHREQETQYF
>TRBJ2-7|NA|TRBV4-1|NA
TGCGCCAGCAGCCAAGCAACAGATTCCTACGAGCAGTACTTC
CASSQATDSYEQYF
>TRBJ1-2|TRBD1|TRBV13|many
TGTGCCAGCAGCAACCAGGGGGCGCGTGGCTACACCTTC
CASSNQGARGYTF
>TRBJ1-1|NA|TRBV3-1|many
TGTGCCAGCAGCCAGGGGACCACTGAAGCTTTCTTT
CASSQGTTEAFF
>TRBJ1-2|TRBD1|TRBV7-9|NA
TGTGCCAGCAGCCCACAGGGGATAGGTGGCTACACCTTC
CASSPQGIGGYTF
>TRBJ2-1|NA|TRBV11-2|many
TGTGCCAGCAGCTTAGAGATTGCGTGGAATGAGCAGTTCTTC
CASSLEIAWNEQFF
>TRBJ2-5|TRBD1|TRBV5-4|many
TGTGCCAGCAGCCGATACGCAACACAGACAGGGGCCGAAGAGACCCAGTACTTC
CASSRYATQTGAEETQYF
>TRBJ1-6|NA|TRBV4-1|many
TGCGCCAGCAGCCAAGATTTTAGGGTTCGGATTGATTCACCCCTCCACTTT
CASSQDFRVRIDSPLHF
>TRBJ1-1|NA|TRBV20-1|many
TGCAGTGTCGCGACCAGGGGTTACACTGAAGCTTTCTTT
CSVATRGYTEAFF
>TRBJ1-5|NA|TRBV12-3/TRBV12-4|many
TGTGCCAGCAGCAGGGTCAATAGCAATCAGCCCCAGCATTTT
CASSRVNSNQPQHF
>TRBJ2-3|NA|TRBV5-3|many
TGTGCCAGAAGCCCGAGAGATACGCAGTATTTT
CARSPRDTQYF
>TRBJ2-5|NA|TRBV29-1|many
TGCAGCGTTGTTACTCAAGAGACCCAGTACTTC
CSVVTQETQYF
>TRBJ2-3|TRBD1|TRBV7-9|many
TGTGCCAGCAGCTTCACAGGGGCGGCAGATACGCAGTATTTT
CASSFTGAADTQYF
>TRBJ2-6|NA|TRBV6-6|NA
TGTGCCAGCAGTCCCGCGGGACTCTTAGGAGGGGCCAACGTCCTGACTTTC
CASSPAGLLGGANVLTF
>TRBJ1-1|NA|TRBV7-8|many
TGTGCCAGCAGTTCGGCCGGGACGGATAACACTGAAGCTTTCTTT
CASSSAGTDNTEAFF
>TRBJ2-7|NA|TRBV4-2|NA
TGTGCCAGCAGCCAAGACAAGGGCGCAGGGGGGGCCTCCTACGAGCAGTACTTC
CASSQDKGAGGASYEQYF
>TRBJ2-2|TRBD1|TRBV5-1|many
TGCGCCAGCAGCCTACAGGGGGCCGGCGGGGAGCTGTTTTTT
CASSLQGAGGELFF
>TRBJ2-1|NA|TRBV12-3/TRBV12-4|many
TGTGCCAGCAGTCCCCGGACGGATACCTACAATGAGCAGTTCTTC
CASSPRTDTYNEQFF
>TRBJ2-3|NA|TRBV5-5|NA
TGTGCCAGCCAGGCCACAGATACGCAGTATTTT
CASQATDTQYF
>TRBJ1-4|NA|TRBV5-1|NA
TGCGCCAGCAGCTGGACCGGGGGTAATGAAAAACTGTTTTTT
CASSWTGGNEKLFF
>TRBJ1-1|NA|TRBV18|many
TGTGCCAGCTCACAGGGGACCAACACTGAAGCTTTCTTT
CASSQGTNTEAFF
>TRBJ2-1|NA|TRBV5-4|many
TGTGCCAGCAGCTTGGTCGGGGGGCGAGGGAATGAGCAGTTCTTC
CASSLVGGRGNEQFF
>TRBJ2-7|NA|TRBV20-1|many
TGCAGTGCAGTGAGGCAGGGAGGAAAGTACTTC
CSAVRQGGKYF
>TRBJ1-2|NA|TRBV27|many
TGTGCCAGCAGTTTAGTCGGGGCGGGGGGCTACACCTTC
CASSLVGAGGYTF
>TRBJ2-5|TRBD2|TRBV27|many
TGTGCCAGCAGTTCCGGGACTAGAGGTCAAGAGACCCAGTACTTC
CASSSGTRGQETQYF
>TRBJ1-5|NA|TRBV12-5|many
TGTGCTAGTGGCCTTGACCATCAGCCCCAGCATTTT
CASGLDHQPQHF
>TRBJ2-7|NA|TRBV11-2|many
TGTGCCAGCAGCTCCACCCCGGGGAACTCGGAGGAGCAGTACTTC
CASSSTPGNSEEQYF
>TRBJ2-3|TRBD2|TRBV10-3|NA
TGTGCCACTAGCGGGGGGATAAGCACAGATACGCAGTATTTT
CATSGGISTDTQYF
>TRBJ2-1|NA|TRBV13|many
TGTGCCAGCAGCTTTACTGAATCTTCCTCCTACAATGAGCAGTTCTTC
CASSFTESSSYNEQFF
>TRBJ2-5|NA|TRBV11-2|NA
TGTGCCAGCAGCTTACTATTTTCGGAGACCCAGTACTTC
CASSLLFSETQYF
>TRBJ2-7|NA|TRBV28|many
TGTGCCAGCAGTATAGGACAGAACTACGAGCAGTACTTC
CASSIGQNYEQYF
>TRBJ2-2|NA|TRBV5-1|NA
TGCGCCAGCAGCTTCACAGGCGGGGAGCTGTTTTTT
CASSFTGGELFF
>TRBJ2-2|TRBD1|TRBV7-2|many
TGTGCCAGCAGCCCCGAAGGACAGGGGGTCGGGGAGCTGTTTTTT
CASSPEGQGVGELFF
>TRBJ2-1|TRBD2|TRBV7-3|many
TGTGCCAGCAGCCCCAGCGGGGCCTCCTACAATGAGCAGTTCTTC
CASSPSGASYNEQFF
>TRBJ1-6|NA|TRBV7-3|many
TGTGCCAGCAGCCCGTCGGGCGGGCGCAATTCACCCCTCCACTTT
CASSPSGGRNSPLHF
>TRBJ2-3|NA|TRBV7-3|few
TGTGCCAGCAGCTGGATGAGGGCAGATACGCAGTATTTT
CASSWMRADTQYF
>TRBJ2-3|TRBD1|TRBV9|many
TGTGCCAGCAGCGTGGCCGGGACAGGGGGTCCGACAGATACGCAGTATTTT
CASSVAGTGGPTDTQYF
>TRBJ1-4|NA|TRBV19|few
TGTGCCAGCGCGGGACGGCGTAATGAAAAACTGTTTTTT
CASAGRRNEKLFF
>TRBJ1-4|NA|TRBV18|many
TGTGCCAGCTCACATCCAGGGATGGGACTGTTTTTT
CASSHPGMGLFF
>TRBJ2-7|NA|TRBV29-1|many
TGCAGCGCAAATGAGGGCTACGAGCAGTACTTC
CSANEGYEQYF
>TRBJ2-2|NA|TRBV4-1|many
TGCGCCAGCAGCCAGCCCCGGGGAGCCGGGGAGCTGTTTTTT
CASSQPRGAGELFF
>TRBJ1-1|NA|TRBV12-3/TRBV12-4|many
TGTGCCAGCAGTTCTCAGGACAGCGGCACTGAAGCTTTCTTT
CASSSQDSGTEAFF
>TRBJ2-5|TRBD1|TRBV4-1|many
TGCGCCAGCAGCCAGGGGACAGGGGCTGAGACCCAGTACTTC
CASSQGTGAETQYF
>TRBJ2-7|NA|TRBV12-3/TRBV12-4|many
TGTGCCAGTAGACGAAGCCAGTACTACGAGCAGTACTTC
CASRRSQYYEQYF
>TRBJ2-3|NA|TRBV7-9|many
TGTGCCAGCAGCCCGCGACTAGGCACAGATACGCAGTATTTT
CASSPRLGTDTQYF
>TRBJ1-2|NA|TRBV5-1|many
TGCGCCAGCAGCTTGGGGACCGAAGCCATTGGCTACACCTTC
CASSLGTEAIGYTF